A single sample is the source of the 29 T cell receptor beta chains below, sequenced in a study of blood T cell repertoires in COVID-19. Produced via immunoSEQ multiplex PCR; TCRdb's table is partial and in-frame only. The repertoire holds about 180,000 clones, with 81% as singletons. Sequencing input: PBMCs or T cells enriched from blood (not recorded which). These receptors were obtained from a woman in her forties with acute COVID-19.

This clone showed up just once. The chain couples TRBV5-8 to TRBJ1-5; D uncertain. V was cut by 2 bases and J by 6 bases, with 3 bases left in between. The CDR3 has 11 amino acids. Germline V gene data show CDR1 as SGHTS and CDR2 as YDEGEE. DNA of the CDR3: TGTGCCAGCAGCTTTAGTCAGCCCCAGCATTTT. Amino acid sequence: CASSFSQPQHF.

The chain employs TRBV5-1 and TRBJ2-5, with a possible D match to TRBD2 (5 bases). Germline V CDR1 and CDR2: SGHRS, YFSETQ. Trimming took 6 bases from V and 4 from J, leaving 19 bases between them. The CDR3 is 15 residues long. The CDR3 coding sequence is TGCGCCAGCACAGGAGGCGGTAGTGGAGGAGAGACCCAGTACTTC. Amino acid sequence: CASTGGGSGGETQYF. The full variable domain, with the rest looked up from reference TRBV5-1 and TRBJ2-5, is KAGVTQTPRYLIKTRGQQVTLSCSPISGHRSVSWYQQTPGQGLQFLFEYFSETQRNKGNFPGRFSGRQFSNSRSEMNVSTLELGDSALYLCASTGGGSGGETQYFGPGTRLLVL.

The CDR3: CASSLWGGNTEAFF. The CDR3, as DNA: TGTGCCAGCAGTCTCTGGGGGGGGAACACTGAAGCTTTCTTT. This sequence joins TRBV3-1 (or the pseudogene TRBV3-2) and TRBJ1-1; TRBD1 is a possible D gene (5 bases). The V gene's germline CDR1 is LGHDT and CDR2 YNNKEL (reference sequence). This CDR3 spans 14 amino acids. V was pared by 6 bases and J by 1 base, with 12 bases between.

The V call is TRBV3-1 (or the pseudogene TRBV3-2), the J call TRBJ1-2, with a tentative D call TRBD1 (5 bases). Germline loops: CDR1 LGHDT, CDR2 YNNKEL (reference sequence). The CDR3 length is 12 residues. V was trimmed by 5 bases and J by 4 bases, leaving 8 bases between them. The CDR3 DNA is TGTGCCAGCAGCGCGGGGACCTATGGCTACACCTTC. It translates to CASSAGTYGYTF.

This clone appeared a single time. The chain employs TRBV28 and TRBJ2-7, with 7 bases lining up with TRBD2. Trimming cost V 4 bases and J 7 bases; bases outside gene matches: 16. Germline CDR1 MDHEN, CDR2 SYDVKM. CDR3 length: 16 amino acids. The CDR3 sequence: CASSSSPGRAGYEQYV. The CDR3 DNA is TGTGCCAGCAGTTCCTCTCCCGGCCGAGCGGGATATGAGCAGTACGTC.

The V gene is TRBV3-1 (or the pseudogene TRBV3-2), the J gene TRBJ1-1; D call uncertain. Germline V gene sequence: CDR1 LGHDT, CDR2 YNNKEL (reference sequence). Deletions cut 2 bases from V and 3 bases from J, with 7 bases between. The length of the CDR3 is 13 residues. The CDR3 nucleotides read TGTGCCAGCAGCCAAACCAGTTACACTGAAGCTTTCTTT. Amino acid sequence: CASSQTSYTEAFF.

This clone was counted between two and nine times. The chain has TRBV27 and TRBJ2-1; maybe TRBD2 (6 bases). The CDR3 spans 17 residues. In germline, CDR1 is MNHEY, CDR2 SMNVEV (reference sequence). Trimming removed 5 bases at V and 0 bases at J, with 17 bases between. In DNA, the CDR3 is TGTGCCAGCAGTAAGTCCGGAGCGGGCCACTCCTACAATGAGCAGTTCTTC. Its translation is CASSKSGAGHSYNEQFF.

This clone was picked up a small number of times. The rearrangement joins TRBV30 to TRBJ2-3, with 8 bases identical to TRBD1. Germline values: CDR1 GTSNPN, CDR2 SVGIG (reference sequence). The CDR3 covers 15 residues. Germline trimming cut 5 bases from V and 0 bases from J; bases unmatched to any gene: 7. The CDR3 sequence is CAWAPRGRSTDTQYF. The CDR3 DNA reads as TGTGCCTGGGCCCCCAGGGGGCGCAGCACAGATACGCAGTATTTT.

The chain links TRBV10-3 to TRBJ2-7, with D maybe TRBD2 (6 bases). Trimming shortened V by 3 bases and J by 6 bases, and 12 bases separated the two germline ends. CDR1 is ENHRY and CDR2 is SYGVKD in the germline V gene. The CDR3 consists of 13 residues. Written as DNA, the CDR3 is TGTGCCATCAGTGACGCCAACGGGGGCGAGCAGTACTTC. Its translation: CAISDANGGEQYF.

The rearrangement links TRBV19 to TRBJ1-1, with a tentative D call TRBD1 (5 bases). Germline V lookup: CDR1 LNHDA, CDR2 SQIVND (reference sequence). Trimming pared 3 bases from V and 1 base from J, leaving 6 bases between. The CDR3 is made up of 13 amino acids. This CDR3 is CASSIGQNTEAFF. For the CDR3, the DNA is TGTGCCAGTAGTATCGGACAGAACACTGAAGCTTTCTTT.

This CDR3 is CAISESGTSGSQGEQFF. The CDR3 coding sequence is TGTGCCATCAGTGAGTCCGGGACTAGCGGGAGCCAGGGTGAGCAGTTCTTC. The chain links TRBV10-3 to TRBJ2-1; 14 positions match TRBD2. Germline V lookup: CDR1 ENHRY, CDR2 SYGVKD. V was pared by 0 bases and J by 9 bases, with 7 bases of the junction left unmatched. There are 17 residues in the CDR3.

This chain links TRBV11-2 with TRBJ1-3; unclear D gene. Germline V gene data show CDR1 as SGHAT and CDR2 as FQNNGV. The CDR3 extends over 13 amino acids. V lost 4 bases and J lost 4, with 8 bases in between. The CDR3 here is CASSSTVGNTIYF. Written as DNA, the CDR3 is TGTGCCAGCAGCTCTACAGTCGGAAACACCATATATTTT.

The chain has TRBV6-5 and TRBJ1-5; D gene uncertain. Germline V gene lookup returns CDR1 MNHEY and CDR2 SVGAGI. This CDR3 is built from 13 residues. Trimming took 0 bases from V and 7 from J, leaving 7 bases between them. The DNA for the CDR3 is TGTGCCAGCAGTTACTCTAATTCGCAGCCCCAGCATTTT. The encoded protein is CASSYSNSQPQHF.

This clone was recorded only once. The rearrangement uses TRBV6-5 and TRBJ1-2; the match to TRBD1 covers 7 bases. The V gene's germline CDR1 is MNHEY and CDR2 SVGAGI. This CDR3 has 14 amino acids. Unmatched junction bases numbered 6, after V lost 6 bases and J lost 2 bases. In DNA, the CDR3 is TGTGCCAGCAGCCCCGGGACAGTAAACTATGGCTACACCTTC. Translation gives CASSPGTVNYGYTF.

For the CDR3, the DNA is TGTGCCAGCAGTTACTCGCTCGGGACACTTGGAAACACCATATATTTT. It yields the protein CASSYSLGTLGNTIYF. This chain uses TRBV6-2 or TRBV6-3 with TRBJ1-3, with D maybe TRBD1 (6 bases). The ends were cut back, 0 bases at V and 3 bases at J, with 12 bases in the middle. Germline lookup yields CDR1 MNHEY and CDR2 SVGEGT. There are 16 residues in the CDR3.

The CDR3 sequence: CASSLVAGNNSPLHF. As DNA, the CDR3 is TGTGCCAGCAGCTTAGTGGCCGGGAATAATTCACCCCTCCACTTT. The genes are TRBV7-8 and TRBJ1-6; D unclear. This CDR3 is built from 15 residues. Trimming pared 1 base from V and 5 bases from J, leaving 9 bases between. Germline CDR1 reads SGHVS; CDR2 reads FQNEAQ.

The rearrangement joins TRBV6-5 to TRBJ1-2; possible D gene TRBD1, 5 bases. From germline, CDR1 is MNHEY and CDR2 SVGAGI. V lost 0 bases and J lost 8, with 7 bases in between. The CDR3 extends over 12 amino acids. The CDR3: CASSYSGGGYTF. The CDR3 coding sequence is TGTGCCAGCAGTTACTCCGGGGGGGGCTACACCTTC.

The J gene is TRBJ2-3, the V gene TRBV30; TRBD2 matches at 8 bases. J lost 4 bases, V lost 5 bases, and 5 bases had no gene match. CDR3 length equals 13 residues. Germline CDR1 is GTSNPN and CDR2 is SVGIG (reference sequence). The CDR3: CAWGAGVPDTQYF. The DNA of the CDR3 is TGTGCCTGGGGAGCGGGAGTGCCAGATACGCAGTATTTT.

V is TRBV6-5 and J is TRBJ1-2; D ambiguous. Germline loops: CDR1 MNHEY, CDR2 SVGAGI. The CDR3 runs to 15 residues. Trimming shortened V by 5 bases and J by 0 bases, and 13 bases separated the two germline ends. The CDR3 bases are TGTGCCAGCAGTATGAAATCGGTTCCTAACTATGGCTACACCTTC. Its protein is CASSMKSVPNYGYTF.

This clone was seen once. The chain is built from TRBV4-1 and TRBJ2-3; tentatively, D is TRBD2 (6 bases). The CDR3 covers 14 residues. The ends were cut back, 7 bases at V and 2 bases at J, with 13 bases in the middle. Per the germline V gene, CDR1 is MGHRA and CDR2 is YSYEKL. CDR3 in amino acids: CASTTGGDTDTQYF. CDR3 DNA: TGCGCCAGCACAACTGGCGGGGACACAGATACGCAGTATTTT.

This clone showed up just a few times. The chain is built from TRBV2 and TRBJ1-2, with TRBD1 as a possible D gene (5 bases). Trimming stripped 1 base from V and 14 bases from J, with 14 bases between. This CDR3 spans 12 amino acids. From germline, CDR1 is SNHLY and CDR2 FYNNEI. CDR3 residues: CASSEEQATYTF. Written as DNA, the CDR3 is TGTGCCAGCAGTGAAGAACAGGCGACTTATACCTTC.

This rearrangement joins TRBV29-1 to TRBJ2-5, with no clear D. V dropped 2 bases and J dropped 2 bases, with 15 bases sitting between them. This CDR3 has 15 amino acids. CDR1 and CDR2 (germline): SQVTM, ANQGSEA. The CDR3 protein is CSVELSWAVQETQYF. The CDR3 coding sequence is TGCAGCGTTGAATTGTCTTGGGCAGTTCAAGAGACCCAGTACTTC.

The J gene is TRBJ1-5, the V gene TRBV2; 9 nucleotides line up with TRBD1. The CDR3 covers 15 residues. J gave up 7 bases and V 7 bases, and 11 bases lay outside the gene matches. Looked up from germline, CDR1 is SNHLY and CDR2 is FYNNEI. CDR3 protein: CASTWGQGNGQPQHF. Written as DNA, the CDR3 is TGTGCCAGCACTTGGGGACAGGGTAACGGGCAGCCCCAGCATTTT.

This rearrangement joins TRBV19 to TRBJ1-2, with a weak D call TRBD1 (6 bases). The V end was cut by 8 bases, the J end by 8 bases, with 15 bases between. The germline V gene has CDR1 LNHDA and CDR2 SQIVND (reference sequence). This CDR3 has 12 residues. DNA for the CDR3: TGTGCCAGTCGGGGGGCAGGGAGCGGCTACACCTTC. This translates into CASRGAGSGYTF.

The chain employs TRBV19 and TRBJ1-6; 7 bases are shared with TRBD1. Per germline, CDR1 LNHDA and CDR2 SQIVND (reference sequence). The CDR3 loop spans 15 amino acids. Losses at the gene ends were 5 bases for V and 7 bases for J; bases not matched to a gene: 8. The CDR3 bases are TGTGCCAGTAGTCCCCGGGACAGCATCAATTCACCCCTCCACTTT. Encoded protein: CASSPRDSINSPLHF.

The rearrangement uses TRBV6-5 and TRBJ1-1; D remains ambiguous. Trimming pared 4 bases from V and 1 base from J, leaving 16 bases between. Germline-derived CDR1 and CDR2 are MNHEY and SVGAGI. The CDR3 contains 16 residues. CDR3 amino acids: CASSSSLATGNTEAFF. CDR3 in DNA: TGTGCCAGCAGTTCCTCACTCGCTACGGGGAACACTGAAGCTTTCTTT.

CDR3 protein: CASSLGLQKGGGDQPQHF. The DNA of the CDR3 is TGTGCCAGCAGCTTGGGCCTACAGAAAGGAGGGGGGGATCAGCCCCAGCATTTT. The chain is built from TRBV5-8 and TRBJ1-5, with D maybe TRBD1 (6 bases). V shed 0 bases and J shed 5 bases, with 21 bases lying between them. This CDR3 contains 18 residues. Germline-derived CDR1 and CDR2 are SGHTS and YDEGEE.

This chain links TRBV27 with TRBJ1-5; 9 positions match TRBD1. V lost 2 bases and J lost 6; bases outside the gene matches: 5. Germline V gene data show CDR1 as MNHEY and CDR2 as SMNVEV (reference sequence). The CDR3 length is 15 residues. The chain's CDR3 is CASSLVGTGFQPQHF. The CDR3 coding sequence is TGTGCCAGCAGTTTAGTGGGGACAGGGTTTCAGCCCCAGCATTTT.

CDR3 nucleotide sequence: TGTGCCAGCAGCCAATCAGGGAACACTGAAGCTTTCTTT. It translates to CASSQSGNTEAFF. The rearrangement links TRBV7-9 to TRBJ1-1; no reliable D call. V was cut by 5 bases and J by 1 base, with 8 bases left in between. The CDR3 is 13 amino acids. Germline CDR1 and CDR2: SEHNR and FQNEAQ (reference sequence). The variable domain in full, completed from reference TRBV7-9 and TRBJ1-1, reads DTGVSQNPRHKITKRGQNVTFRCDPISEHNRLYWYRQTLGQGPEFLTYFQNEAQLEKSRLLSDRFSAERPKGSFSTLEIQRTEQGDSAMYLCASSQSGNTEAFFGQGTRLTVV.